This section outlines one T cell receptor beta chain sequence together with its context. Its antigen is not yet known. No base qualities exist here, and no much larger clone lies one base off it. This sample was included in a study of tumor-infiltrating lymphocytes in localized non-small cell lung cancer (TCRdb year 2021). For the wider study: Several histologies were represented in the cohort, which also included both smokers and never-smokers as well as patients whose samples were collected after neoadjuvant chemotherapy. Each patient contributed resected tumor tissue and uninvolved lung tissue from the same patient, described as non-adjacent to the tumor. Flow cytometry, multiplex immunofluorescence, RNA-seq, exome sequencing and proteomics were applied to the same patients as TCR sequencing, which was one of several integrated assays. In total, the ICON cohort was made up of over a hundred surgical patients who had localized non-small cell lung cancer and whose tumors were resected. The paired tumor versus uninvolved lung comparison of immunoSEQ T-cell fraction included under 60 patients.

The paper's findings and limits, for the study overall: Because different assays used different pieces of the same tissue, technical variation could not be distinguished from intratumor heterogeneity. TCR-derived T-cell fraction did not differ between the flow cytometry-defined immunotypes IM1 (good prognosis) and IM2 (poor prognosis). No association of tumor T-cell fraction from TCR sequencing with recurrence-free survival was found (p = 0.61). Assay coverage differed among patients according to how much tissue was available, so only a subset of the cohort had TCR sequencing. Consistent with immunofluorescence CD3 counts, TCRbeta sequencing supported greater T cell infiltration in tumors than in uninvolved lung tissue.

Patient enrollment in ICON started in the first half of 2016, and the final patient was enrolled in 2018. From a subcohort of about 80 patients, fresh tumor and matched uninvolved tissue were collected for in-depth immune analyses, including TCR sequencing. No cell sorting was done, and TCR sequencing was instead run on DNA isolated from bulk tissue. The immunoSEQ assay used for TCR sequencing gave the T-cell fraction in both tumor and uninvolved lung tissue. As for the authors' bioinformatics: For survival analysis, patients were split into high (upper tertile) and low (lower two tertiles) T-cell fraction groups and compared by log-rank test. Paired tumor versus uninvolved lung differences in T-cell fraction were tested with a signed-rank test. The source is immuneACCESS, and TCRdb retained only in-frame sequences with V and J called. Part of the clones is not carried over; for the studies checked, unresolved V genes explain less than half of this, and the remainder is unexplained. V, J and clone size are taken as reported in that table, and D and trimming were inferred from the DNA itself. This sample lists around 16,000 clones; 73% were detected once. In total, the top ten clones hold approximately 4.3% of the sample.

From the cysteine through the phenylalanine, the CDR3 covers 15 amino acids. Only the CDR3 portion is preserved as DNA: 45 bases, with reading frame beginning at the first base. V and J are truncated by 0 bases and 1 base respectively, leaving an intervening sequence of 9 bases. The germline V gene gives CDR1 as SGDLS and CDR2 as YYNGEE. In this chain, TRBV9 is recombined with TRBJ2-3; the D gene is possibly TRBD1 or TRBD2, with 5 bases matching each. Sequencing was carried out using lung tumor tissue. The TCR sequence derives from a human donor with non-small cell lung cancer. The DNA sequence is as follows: TGTGCCAGCAGCGTAGTGGGACGTGGCACAGATACGCAGTATTTT. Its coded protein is CASSVVGRGTDTQYF. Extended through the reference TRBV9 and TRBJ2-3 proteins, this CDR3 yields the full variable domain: DSGVTQTPKHLITATGQRVTLRCSPRSGDLSVYWYQQSLDQGLQFLIQYYNGEERAKGNILERFSAQQFPDLHSELNLSSLELGDSALYFCASSVVGRGTDTQYFGPGTRLTVL.